This paragraph covers one TCR beta chain sequence. Antigen specificity is unknown. This specimen belongs to a study of T cells expressing NK-cell markers. After re-calling the 5' RACE reads, TCRdb lists one entry per CDR3 protein, DNA absent. Its table lists about 550,000 distinct CDR3 sequences. CDR3 length equals 16 residues. Looked up from germline, CDR1 is PRHDT and CDR2 is FYEKMQ (reference sequence). Study-wide findings and caveats: Dominant NKG2C+ clonotypes in roughly 6 donors made up about 1.0-7.0% of CD8+ T cells. The same clonotypes also predominated in the CD3+CD56-NKG2C+ fraction of a few donors.

The source material was blood T cells: a sorted CD56 or NKG2C T cell subset, CD4+ or CD8+ T cells, or bulk PBMC T cells (not recorded which). The V call is TRBV13, the J call TRBJ2-3; TCRdb reports TRBD2, a call that lacks DNA to check it against. The source of this sequence is a man aged 18 to 29 in good health. The CDR3 here is CASSSLAGTGTDTQYF. Together with reference TRBV13 and TRBJ2-3, the CDR3 gives the full variable domain: AAGVIQSPRHLIKEKRETATLKCYPIPRHDTVYWYQQGPGQDPQFLISFYEKMQSDKGSIPDRFSAQQFSDYHSELNMSSLELGDSALYFCASSSLAGTGTDTQYFGPGTRLTVL.